The 2 T cell receptor beta chains reported below all come from one sample, sequenced in a study of blood T cell repertoires in COVID-19. TCRdb keeps only in-frame clones here, not all; method: immunoSEQ multiplex PCR. The sample holds 47,000 or so clones, 65% to 90% seen once. Sequencing was done on a sample of peripheral blood. Receptor source: a woman of 80 years or more with COVID-19, enrolled during active disease.

J is TRBJ2-1 and V is TRBV10-3, with 8 positions matching TRBD2. Germline CDR1 ENHRY, CDR2 SYGVKD. CDR3 length: 15 amino acids. The junction had 10 bases not matched to a gene; V was cut back by 6 bases and J by 6 bases. This chain's CDR3 is CAIRAPGLDFNEQFF. The CDR3 DNA follows: TGTGCCATCAGAGCCCCGGGACTAGACTTCAATGAGCAGTTCTTC.

This clone turned up a few times. This chain connects TRBV5-5 to TRBJ2-7; TRBD2 matches at 8 bases. V lost 4 bases to trimming and J lost 0 bases; unmatched junction nucleotides: 6. Germline-derived CDR1 and CDR2 are SGHKS and YYEKEE (reference sequence). This CDR3 has 15 amino acids. CDR3 in amino acids: CASSPQRGSSYEQYF. The CDR3 bases are TGTGCCAGCAGCCCCCAGCGGGGGAGCTCCTACGAGCAGTACTTC.